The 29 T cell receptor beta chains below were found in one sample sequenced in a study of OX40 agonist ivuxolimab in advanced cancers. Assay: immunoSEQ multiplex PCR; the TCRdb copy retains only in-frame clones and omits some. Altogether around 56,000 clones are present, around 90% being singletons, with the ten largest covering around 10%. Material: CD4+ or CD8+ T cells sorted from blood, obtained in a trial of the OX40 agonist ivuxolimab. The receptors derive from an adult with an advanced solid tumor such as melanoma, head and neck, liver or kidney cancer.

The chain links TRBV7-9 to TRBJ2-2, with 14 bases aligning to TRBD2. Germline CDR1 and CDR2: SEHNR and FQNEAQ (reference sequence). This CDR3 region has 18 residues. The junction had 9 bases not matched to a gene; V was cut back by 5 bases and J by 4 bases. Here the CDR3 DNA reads TGTGCCAGCAGCCACGGGACTAGCGGGAGAATCGGCACCGGGGAGCTGTTTTTT. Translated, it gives CASSHGTSGRIGTGELFF.

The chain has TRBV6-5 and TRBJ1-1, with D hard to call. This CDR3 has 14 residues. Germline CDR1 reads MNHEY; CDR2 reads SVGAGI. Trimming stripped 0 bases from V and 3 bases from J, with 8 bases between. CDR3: CASSYSAGDTEAFF. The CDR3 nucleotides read TGTGCCAGCAGTTACTCGGCCGGAGACACTGAAGCTTTCTTT.

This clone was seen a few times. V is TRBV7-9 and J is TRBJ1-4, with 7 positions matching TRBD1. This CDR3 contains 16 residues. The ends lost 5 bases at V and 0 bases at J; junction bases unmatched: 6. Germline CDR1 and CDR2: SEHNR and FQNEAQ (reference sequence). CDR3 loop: CASSGTVSATNEKLFF. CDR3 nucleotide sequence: TGTGCCAGCAGCGGGACAGTCTCAGCAACTAATGAAAAACTGTTTTTT.

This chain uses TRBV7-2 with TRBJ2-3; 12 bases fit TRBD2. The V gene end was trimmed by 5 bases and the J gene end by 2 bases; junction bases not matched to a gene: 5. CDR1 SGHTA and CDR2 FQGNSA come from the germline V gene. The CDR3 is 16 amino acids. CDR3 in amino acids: CASSPWTSGNTDTQYF. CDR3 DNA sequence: TGTGCCAGCAGCCCATGGACTAGCGGGAACACAGATACGCAGTATTTT.

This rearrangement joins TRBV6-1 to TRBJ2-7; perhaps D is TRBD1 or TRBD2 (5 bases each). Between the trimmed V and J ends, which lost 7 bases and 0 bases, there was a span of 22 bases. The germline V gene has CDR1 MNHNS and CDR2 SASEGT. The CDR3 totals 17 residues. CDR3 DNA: TGTGCCAGCATTGATATACCGGGACGGGGAGTCTCCTACGAGCAGTACTTC. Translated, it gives CASIDIPGRGVSYEQYF.

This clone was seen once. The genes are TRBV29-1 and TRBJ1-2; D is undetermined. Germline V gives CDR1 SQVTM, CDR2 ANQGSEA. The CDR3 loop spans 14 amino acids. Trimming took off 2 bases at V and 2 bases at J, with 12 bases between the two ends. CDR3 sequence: CSVEFPNPNYGYTF. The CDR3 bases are TGCAGCGTTGAATTTCCAAACCCCAACTATGGCTACACCTTC.

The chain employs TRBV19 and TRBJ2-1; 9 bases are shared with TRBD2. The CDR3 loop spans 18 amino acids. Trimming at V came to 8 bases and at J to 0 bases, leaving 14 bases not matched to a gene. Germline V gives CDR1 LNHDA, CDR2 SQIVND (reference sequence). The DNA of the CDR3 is TGTGCCAGTTGGGCGGGGGGGACACCTACTGGCTCCTACAATGAGCAGTTCTTC. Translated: CASWAGGTPTGSYNEQFF.

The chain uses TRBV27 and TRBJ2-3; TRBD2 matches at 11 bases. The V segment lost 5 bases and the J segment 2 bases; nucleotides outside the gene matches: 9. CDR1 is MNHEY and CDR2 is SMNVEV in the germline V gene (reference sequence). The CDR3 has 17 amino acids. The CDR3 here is CASSHLRLAGPTDTQYF. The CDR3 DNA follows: TGTGCCAGCAGTCACCTTCGACTAGCGGGACCCACAGATACGCAGTATTTT.

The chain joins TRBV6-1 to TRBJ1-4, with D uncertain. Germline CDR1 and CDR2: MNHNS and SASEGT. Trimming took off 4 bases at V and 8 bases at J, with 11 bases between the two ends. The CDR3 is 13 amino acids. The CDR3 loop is CASSGTALEKLFF. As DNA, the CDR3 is TGTGCCAGCAGTGGTACGGCGCTCGAAAAACTGTTTTTT.

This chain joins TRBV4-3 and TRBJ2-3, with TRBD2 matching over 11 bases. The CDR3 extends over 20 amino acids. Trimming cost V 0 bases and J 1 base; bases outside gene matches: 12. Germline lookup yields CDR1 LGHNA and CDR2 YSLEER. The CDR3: CASSQEASGRHVVGTDTQYF. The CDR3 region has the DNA TGCGCCAGCAGCCAAGAGGCTAGCGGGAGGCATGTGGTAGGCACAGATACGCAGTATTTT.

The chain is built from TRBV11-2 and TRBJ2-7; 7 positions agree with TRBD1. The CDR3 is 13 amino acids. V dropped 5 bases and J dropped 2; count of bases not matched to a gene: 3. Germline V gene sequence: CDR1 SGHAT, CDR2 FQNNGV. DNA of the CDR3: TGTGCCAGCAGCGAGGGACAGACCTACGAGCAGTACGTC. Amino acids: CASSEGQTYEQYV.

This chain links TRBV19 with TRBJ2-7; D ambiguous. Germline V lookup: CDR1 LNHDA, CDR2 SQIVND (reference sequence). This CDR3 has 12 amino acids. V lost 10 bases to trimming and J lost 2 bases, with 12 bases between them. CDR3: CATRNGPYEQYF. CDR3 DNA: TGTGCCACCAGAAACGGACCCTACGAGCAGTACTTC.

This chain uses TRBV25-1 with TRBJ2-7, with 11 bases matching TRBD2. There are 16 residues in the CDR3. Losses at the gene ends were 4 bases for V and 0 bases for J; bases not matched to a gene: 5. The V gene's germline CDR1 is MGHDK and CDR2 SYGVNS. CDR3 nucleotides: TGTGCCAGCAGTGGGATAACTAGCGGGGGCTCCTACGAGCAGTACGTC. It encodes CASSGITSGGSYEQYV.

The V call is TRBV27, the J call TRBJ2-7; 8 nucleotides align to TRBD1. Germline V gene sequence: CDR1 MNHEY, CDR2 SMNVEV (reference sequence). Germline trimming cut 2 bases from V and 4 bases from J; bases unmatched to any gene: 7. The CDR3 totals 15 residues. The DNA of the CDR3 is TGTGCCAGCAGTTTACAGTCAGGGGGCGATTACGAGCAGTACTTC. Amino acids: CASSLQSGGDYEQYF.

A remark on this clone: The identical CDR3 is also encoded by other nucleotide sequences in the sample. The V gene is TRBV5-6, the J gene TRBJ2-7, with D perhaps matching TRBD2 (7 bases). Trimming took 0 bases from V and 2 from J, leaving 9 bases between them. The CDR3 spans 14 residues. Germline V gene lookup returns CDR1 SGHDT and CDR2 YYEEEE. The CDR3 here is CASSLGEGAYEQYF. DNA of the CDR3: TGTGCCAGCAGCTTGGGGGAGGGGGCCTACGAGCAGTACTTC. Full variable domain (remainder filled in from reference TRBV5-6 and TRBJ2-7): DAGVTQSPTHLIKTRGQQVTLRCSPKSGHDTVSWYQQALGQGPQFIFQYYEEEERQRGNFPDRFSGHQFPNYSSELNVNALLLGDSALYLCASSLGEGAYEQYFGPGTRLTVT.

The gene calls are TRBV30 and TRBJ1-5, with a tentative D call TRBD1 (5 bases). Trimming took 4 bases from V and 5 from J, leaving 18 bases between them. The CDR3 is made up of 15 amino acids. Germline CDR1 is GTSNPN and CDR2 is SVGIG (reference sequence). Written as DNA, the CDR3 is TGTGCCTGGACCTGGGGCCAGGGCCTGGATCAGCCCCAGCATTTT. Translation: CAWTWGQGLDQPQHF. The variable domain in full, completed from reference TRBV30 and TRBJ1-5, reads SQTIHQWPATLVQPVGSPLSLECTVEGTSNPNLYWYRQAAGRGLQLLFYSVGIGQISSEVPQNLSASRPQDRQFILSSKKLLLSDSGFYLCAWTWGQGLDQPQHFGDGTRLSIL.

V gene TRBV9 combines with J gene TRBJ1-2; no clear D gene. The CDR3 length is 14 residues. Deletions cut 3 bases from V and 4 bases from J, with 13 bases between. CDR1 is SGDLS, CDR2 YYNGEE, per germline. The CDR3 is CASSGGALPYGYTF. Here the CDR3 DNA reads TGTGCCAGCAGCGGTGGAGCCCTCCCCTATGGCTACACCTTC.

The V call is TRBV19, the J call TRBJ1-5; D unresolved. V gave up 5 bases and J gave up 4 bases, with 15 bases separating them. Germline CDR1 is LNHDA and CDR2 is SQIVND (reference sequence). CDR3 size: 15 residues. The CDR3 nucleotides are TGTGCCAGTAGTCGGACCGTTTCAAGGAATCAGCCCCAGCATTTT. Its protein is CASSRTVSRNQPQHF.

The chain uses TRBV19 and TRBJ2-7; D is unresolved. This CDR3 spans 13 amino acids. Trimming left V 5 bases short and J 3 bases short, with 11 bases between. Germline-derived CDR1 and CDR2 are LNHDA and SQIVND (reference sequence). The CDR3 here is CASSFGASYEQYF. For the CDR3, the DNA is TGTGCCAGTAGTTTTGGAGCTAGCTACGAGCAGTACTTC.

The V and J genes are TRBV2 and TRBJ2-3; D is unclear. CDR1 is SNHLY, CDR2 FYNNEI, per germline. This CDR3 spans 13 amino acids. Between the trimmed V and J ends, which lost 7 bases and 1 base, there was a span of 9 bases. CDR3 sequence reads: CASIRDGTDTQYF. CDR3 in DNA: TGTGCCAGCATAAGGGATGGCACAGATACGCAGTATTTT.

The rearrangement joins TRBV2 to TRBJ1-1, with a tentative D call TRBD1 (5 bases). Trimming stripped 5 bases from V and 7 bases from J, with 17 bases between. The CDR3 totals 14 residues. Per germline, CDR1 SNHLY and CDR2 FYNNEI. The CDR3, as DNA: TGTGCCAGCAGTCGAGACGGGGACCTACATGAAGCTTTCTTT. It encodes CASSRDGDLHEAFF.

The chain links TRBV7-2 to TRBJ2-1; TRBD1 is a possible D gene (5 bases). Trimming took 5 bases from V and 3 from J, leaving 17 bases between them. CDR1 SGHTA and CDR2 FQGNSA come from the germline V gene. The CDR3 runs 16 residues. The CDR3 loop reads CASSRPETALYNEQFF. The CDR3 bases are TGTGCCAGCAGCCGCCCCGAGACAGCCCTCTACAATGAGCAGTTCTTC.

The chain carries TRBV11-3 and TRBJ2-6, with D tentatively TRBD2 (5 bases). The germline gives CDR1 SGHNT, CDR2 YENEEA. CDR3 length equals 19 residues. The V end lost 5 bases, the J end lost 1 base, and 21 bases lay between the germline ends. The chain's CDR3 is CASSPSPGPLASGANVLTF. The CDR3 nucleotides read TGTGCCAGCAGCCCTAGCCCGGGTCCCCTTGCTTCTGGGGCCAACGTCCTGACTTTC.

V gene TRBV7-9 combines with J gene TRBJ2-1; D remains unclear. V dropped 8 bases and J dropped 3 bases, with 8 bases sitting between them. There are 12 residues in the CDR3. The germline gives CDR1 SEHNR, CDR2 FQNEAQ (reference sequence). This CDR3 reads CASYQYYNEQFF. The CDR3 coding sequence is TGTGCCAGCTATCAGTACTACAATGAGCAGTTCTTC. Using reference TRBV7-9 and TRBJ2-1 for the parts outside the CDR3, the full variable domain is DTGVSQNPRHKITKRGQNVTFRCDPISEHNRLYWYRQTLGQGPEFLTYFQNEAQLEKSRLLSDRFSAERPKGSFSTLEIQRTEQGDSAMYLCASYQYYNEQFFGPGTRLTVL.

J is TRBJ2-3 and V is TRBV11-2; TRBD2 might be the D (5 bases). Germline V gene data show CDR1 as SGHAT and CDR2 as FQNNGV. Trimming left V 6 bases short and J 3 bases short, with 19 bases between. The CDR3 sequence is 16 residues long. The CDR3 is CASSRTPGIGTDTQYF. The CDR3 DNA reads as TGTGCCAGCAGTCGAACCCCGGGAATTGGGACAGATACGCAGTATTTT.

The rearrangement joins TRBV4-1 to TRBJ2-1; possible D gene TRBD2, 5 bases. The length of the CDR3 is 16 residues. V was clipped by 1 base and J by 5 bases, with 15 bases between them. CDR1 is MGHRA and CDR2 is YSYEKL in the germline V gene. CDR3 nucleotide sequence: TGCGCCAGCAGCCAAGTTGTGGCTAGCAGAGACAATGAGCAGTTCTTC. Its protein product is CASSQVVASRDNEQFF.

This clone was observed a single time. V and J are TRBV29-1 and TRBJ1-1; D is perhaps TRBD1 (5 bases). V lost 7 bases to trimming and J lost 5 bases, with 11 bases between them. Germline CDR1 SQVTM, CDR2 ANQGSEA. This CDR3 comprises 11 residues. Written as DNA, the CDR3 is TGCAGCGCTGGGACCGGGACTGAAGCTTTCTTT. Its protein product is CSAGTGTEAFF.

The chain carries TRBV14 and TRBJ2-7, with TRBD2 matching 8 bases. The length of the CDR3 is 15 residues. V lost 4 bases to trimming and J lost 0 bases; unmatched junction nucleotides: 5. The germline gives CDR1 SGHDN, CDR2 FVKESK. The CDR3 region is CASSLGLALSYEQYF. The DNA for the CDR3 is TGTGCCAGCAGCCTAGGACTAGCCCTCTCCTACGAGCAGTACTTC.

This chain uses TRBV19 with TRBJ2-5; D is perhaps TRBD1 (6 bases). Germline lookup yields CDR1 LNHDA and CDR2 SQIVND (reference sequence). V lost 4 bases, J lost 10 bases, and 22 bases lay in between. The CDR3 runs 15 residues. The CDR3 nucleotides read TGTGCCAGTAGTACAGGGGACGACCCAGCAGGTGGCCAGTACTTC. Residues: CASSTGDDPAGGQYF.